These T cell receptor beta chains were read from a single sample in a study of T cells in Graves' hyperthyroidism and ophthalmopathy. TCRdb re-analysed the multiplex PCR reads in MiXCR, keeping a single row per CDR3 protein. The sample holds hundreds of thousands of distinct CDR3 sequences, about 45% seen once. Material: peripheral blood or thyroid tissue (not recorded which). These TCRs come from a woman between 18 and 29 years old with Graves' hyperthyroidism. The CDR3 runs from the conserved cysteine through the conserved F or W. The D gene is left open where the match is weak. Clone size is not always given. Where it is, it says once, few, many or a class for expanded clones.

v_call	j_call	d_call	clone_size	cdr3_nt	cdr3_aa
TRBV7-9	TRBJ1-2	TRBD1	NA	TGTGCCAGCAGCTTAGAAGGGGGCAGGGGCTTCTTCTTC	CASSLEGGRGFFF
TRBV2	TRBJ2-7	TRBD2	once	TGTGCCAGCAGTGAAGCTATTAGCGGGACCTCCTACGAGCAGTACTTC	CASSEAISGTSYEQYF
TRBV7-8	TRBJ2-2	NA	NA	TGTGCCAGCAGCTTTGCGGGATGGGCCGGGGAGCTGTTTTTT	CASSFAGWAGELFF
TRBV20-1	TRBJ2-7	NA	few	TGCAGTGCCCTTGCCCAGGGGAACTACGAGCAGTACTTC	CSALAQGNYEQYF
TRBV2	TRBJ1-1	NA	NA	TGTGCCAGCAGGAGGGTACAGGGTACGGGGAACACTGAAGCTTTCTTT	CASRRVQGTGNTEAFF
TRBV7-2	TRBJ2-7	TRBD1	many	TGTGCCAGCAGCCCTCGCCGGGACAGGGCCTACGAGCAGTACTTC	CASSPRRDRAYEQYF
TRBV2	TRBJ2-7	NA	NA	TGTGCCAGCTCACCTCCCATGCTCCGGGATGACTACGAGCAGTACTTC	CASSPPMLRDDYEQYF
TRBV25-1	TRBJ2-7	NA	NA	TGTGCCAGCCTAGGGACACCGGGCTACGAGCAGTACTTT	CASLGTPGYEQYF
TRBV19	TRBJ1-1	NA	many	TGTGCCACAGGATATAGGCTGAACACTGAAGCTTTCTTT	CATGYRLNTEAFF
TRBV9	TRBJ2-2	NA	few	TGTGCCAGTAGCGCGGGACTCTTAAACACCGGGGAGCTGTTTTTT	CASSAGLLNTGELFF
TRBV7-9	TRBJ1-4	NA	NA	TGTGCCAGCACCGGGGCGGATGAAAAACTGTTTTTT	CASTGADEKLFF
TRBV15	TRBJ1-2	NA	NA	TGTGCCACCAGCAGCTTAGTAGCGGACAGTAACTATGGCTACACCTTC	CATSSLVADSNYGYTF
TRBV7-2	TRBJ1-2	TRBD1	NA	TGTGCCAGCAGCTTAGCGGACAGGGTCGGCTACACCTTC	CASSLADRVGYTF
TRBV29-1	TRBJ2-5	TRBD1	NA	TGCAGCTCAGGGGGTACGACGGAGACCCAGTACTTC	CSSGGTTETQYF
TRBV10-3	TRBJ1-4	NA	many	TGTGCCATCAGTGAGCCACGGGGTCTGGCAGGACTCGAAAAACTGTTTTTT	CAISEPRGLAGLEKLFF
TRBV20-1	TRBJ2-7	TRBD2	few	TGCAGTGCTAGGGTACTAGCGGGAACCTACGAGCAGTACTTC	CSARVLAGTYEQYF
TRBV7-2	TRBJ1-5	NA	few	TGTGCCAGCTCACCAACCGTTTCACAGCCCCAGCATTTT	CASSPTVSQPQHF
TRBV7-9	TRBJ1-3	NA	few	TGTGCCAGCAGCTTAGCCCGTGAGGGCAGGGTCCCCTTT	CASSLAREGRVPF
TRBV19	TRBJ1-5	NA	many	TGTGCCAGTAGTATGGTCAGCAATAGCAATCAGCCCCAGCATTTT	CASSMVSNSNQPQHF
TRBV5-4	TRBJ1-6	NA	once	TGTGCCTCCCAAAAATTCCCCATCGATAATTCACCCCTCCACTTT	CASQKFPIDNSPLHF
TRBV2	TRBJ2-7	NA	NA	TGTGCCAGCAGTGAAACCGACTCCTACGAGCAGTACTTC	CASSETDSYEQYF
TRBV10-3	TRBJ1-3	NA	NA	TGTGCCATCAGTGACTCACGAGGTGATGGAAACACCATATATTTT	CAISDSRGDGNTIYF
TRBV7-4	TRBJ1-1	NA	NA	TGCGCCAGCAGTTCGGAACAGGGCCGAGCTTTCTTT	CASSSEQGRAFF
TRBV15	TRBJ1-1	TRBD1	NA	TGTGCCACCAGCGAGAGAACGGGACAGGCTCTGAACACTGAAGCTTTCTTT	CATSERTGQALNTEAFF
TRBV25-1	TRBJ1-4	NA	NA	TGTGCTAGCGACATCGGTGAAAAACTGTTTTTT	CASDIGEKLFF
TRBV10-3	TRBJ1-3	NA	once	TGTGCCATCACTAGCGGGACGACAAATGGAAACACCATATATTTT	CAITSGTTNGNTIYF
TRBV25-1	TRBJ2-7	TRBD1	NA	TGTGCCAGCAGGGGACAGGGGGCCGGGCAGTACTTC	CASRGQGAGQYF
TRBV2	TRBJ2-5	TRBD1	NA	TGTGCCAGCACAGGACAGGGACAAGAGACCCAGTACTTC	CASTGQGQETQYF
TRBV14	TRBJ2-7	NA	NA	TGTGCCAGCAGCCAAACAGGGATGCCCTACGAGCAGTACTTC	CASSQTGMPYEQYF
TRBV7-2	TRBJ2-2	NA	few	TGTGCCAGCGGGAGAGGGGACACCGGGGAGCTGTTTTTT	CASGRGDTGELFF
TRBV15	TRBJ2-2	NA	NA	TGTGCCACCAGCAGGCTCAAATCGACCGAGGAGCTGTTTTTT	CATSRLKSTEELFF
TRBV7-3	TRBJ1-1	TRBD1	few	TGTGCCAGCAGCCCCTCCAGGGGGATTCGGTTGATGAACACTGAAGCTTTCTTT	CASSPSRGIRLMNTEAFF
TRBV2	TRBJ2-7	TRBD1	many	TGTGCCAGCAATCGGGACAGGGGCACCTACGAGCAGTACTTC	CASNRDRGTYEQYF
TRBV10-3	TRBJ1-4	NA	NA	TGTGCCATCAAGCCAGGTGAAAAACTGTTTTTT	CAIKPGEKLFF
TRBV7-2	TRBJ1-2	TRBD1	many	TGTGCCAGCAGCGGAGGACAGGGGGCTGACTATGGCTACACCTTC	CASSGGQGADYGYTF
TRBV2	TRBJ1-6	NA	few	TGTGCCAGCAGTTGGGACCTGGGGGATTCACCCCTCCACTTT	CASSWDLGDSPLHF
TRBV15	TRBJ1-5	NA	NA	TGTGCCACCAGCAGAGTAACGTCCCAGCATTTT	CATSRVTSQHF
TRBV30	TRBJ1-1	NA	NA	TGTGCCTGGAGAACGAGGGGGAACACTGAAGCTTTCTTT	CAWRTRGNTEAFF
TRBV29-1	TRBJ1-2	TRBD1	few	TGCAGCGTTCTACGGACAGGGGGGCTTTTTGGCTACACCTTC	CSVLRTGGLFGYTF
TRBV20-1	TRBJ1-4	TRBD1	few	TGCAGTGCTAGGGACAGGTTCAGTGAAAAACTGTTTTTT	CSARDRFSEKLFF
TRBV7-3	TRBJ1-1	NA	NA	TGTGCCAGCAGCTTTAGGGGAGAGGAGAACACTGAAGCTTTCTTT	CASSFRGEENTEAFF
TRBV11-3	TRBJ2-5	NA	NA	TGTGCCAGCAGCCAAGATTTCGGGGGGCTGGAGACCCAGTACTTC	CASSQDFGGLETQYF
TRBV24-1	TRBJ1-1	NA	NA	TGTGCCACCAGTGAGGGAGGGGCAGATGCTTTCTTT	CATSEGGADAFF
TRBV19	TRBJ2-5	TRBD1	NA	TGTGCCAGTAGTTGGACAGGGGGGCCAGAGACCCAGTACTTC	CASSWTGGPETQYF
TRBV24-1	TRBJ2-2	NA	NA	TGTGCCATCAGTGATTTACAGAACACCGGGGAGCTGTTTTTT	CAISDLQNTGELFF